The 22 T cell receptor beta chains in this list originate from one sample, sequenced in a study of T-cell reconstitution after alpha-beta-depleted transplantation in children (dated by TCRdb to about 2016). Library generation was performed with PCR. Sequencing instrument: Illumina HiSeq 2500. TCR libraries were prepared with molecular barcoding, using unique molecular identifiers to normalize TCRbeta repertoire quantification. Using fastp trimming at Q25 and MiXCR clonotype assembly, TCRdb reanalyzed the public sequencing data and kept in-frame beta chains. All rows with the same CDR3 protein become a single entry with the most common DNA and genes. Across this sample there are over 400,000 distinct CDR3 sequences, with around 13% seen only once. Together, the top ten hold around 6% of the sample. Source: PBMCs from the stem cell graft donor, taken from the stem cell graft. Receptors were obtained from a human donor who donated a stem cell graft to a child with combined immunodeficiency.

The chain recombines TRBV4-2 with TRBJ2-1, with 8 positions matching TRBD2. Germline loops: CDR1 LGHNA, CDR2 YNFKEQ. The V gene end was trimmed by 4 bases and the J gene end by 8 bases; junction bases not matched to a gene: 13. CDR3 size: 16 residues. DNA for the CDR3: TGTGCCAGCAGCCCCGGCACAAGCGGGGGCCGGGATGAGCAGTTCTTC. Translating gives CASSPGTSGGRDEQFF.

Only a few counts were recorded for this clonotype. In DNA form, the CDR3 reads TGTGCCAGCAGTCCGGGACTAGCGCATTACGAGCAGTACTTC. This gives the protein CASSPGLAHYEQYF. This chain connects TRBV27 to TRBJ2-7, with 10 bases lining up with TRBD2. Germline CDR1 MNHEY, CDR2 SMNVEV (reference sequence). The junction had 5 bases not matched to a gene; V was cut back by 5 bases and J by 4 bases. This CDR3 has 14 amino acids.

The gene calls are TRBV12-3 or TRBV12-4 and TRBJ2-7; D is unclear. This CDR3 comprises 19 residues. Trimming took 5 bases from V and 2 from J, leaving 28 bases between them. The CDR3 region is CASSTLSASYTLSPYEQYF. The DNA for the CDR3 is TGTGCCAGCAGTACCTTATCGGCGTCTTATACTCTAAGCCCCTACGAGCAGTACTTC.

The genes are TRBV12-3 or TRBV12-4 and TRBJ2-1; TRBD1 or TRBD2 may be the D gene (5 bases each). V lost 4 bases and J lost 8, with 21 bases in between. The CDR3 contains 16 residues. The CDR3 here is CASSSPLGASGHEQFF. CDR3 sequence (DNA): TGTGCCAGCAGTTCCCCTCTCGGGGCCTCGGGCCATGAGCAGTTCTTC.

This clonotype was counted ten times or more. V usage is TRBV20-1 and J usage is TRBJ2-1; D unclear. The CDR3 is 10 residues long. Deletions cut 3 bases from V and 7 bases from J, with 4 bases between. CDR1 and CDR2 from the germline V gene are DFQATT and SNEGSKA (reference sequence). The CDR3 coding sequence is TGCAGTGCTAGCCCGAATGAGCAGTTCTTC. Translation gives CSASPNEQFF.

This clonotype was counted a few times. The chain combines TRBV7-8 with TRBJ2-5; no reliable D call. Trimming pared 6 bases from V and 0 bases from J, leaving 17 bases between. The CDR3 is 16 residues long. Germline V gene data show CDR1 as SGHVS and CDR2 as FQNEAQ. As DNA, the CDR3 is TGTGCCAGCAGTCTAGGGTTGGCAGCCTACCAAGAGACCCAGTACTTC. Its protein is CASSLGLAAYQETQYF.

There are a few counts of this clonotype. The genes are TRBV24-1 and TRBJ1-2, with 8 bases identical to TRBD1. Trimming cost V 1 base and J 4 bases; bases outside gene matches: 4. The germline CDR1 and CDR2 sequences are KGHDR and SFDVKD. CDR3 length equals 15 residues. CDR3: CATSDFRTGPYGYTF. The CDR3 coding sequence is TGTGCCACCAGTGATTTCCGGACAGGGCCCTATGGCTACACCTTC.

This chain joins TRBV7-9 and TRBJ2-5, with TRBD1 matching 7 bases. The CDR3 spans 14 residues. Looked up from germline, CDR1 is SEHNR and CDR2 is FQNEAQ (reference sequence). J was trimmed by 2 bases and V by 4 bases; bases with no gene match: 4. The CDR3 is CASSSDRFQETQYF. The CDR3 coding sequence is TGTGCCAGCAGCTCGGACAGGTTTCAAGAGACCCAGTACTTC.

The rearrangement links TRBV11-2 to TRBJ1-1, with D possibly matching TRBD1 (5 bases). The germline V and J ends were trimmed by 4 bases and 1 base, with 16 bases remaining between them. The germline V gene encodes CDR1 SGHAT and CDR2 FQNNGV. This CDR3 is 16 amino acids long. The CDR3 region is CASSSLFEGSNTEAFF. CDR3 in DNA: TGTGCCAGCAGCTCCCTCTTTGAGGGGTCGAACACTGAAGCTTTCTTT.

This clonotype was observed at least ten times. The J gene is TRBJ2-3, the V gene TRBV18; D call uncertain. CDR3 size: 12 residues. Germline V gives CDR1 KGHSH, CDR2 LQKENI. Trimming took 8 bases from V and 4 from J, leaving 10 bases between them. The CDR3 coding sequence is TGTGCCAGCAGCCCCCCGTCAGATACGCAGTATTTT. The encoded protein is CASSPPSDTQYF. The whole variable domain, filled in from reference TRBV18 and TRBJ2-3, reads NAGVMQNPRHLVRRRGQEARLRCSPMKGHSHVYWYRQLPEEGLKFMVYLQKENIIDESGMPKERFSAEFPKEGPSILRIQQVVRGDSAAYFCASSPPSDTQYFGPGTRLTVL.

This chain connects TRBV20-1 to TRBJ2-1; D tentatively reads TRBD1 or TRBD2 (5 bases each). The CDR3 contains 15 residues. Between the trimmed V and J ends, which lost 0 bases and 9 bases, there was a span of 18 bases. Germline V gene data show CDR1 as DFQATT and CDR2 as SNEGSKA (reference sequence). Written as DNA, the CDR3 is TGCAGTGCTAGAGAGGGGACCGCCGGTCGAGGTGAGCAGTTCTTC. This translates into CSAREGTAGRGEQFF.

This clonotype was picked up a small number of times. Here the CDR3 DNA reads TGTGCCACCAGTGATTCCGTCGGGCAGCCCCAGCATTTT. Amino acid sequence: CATSDSVGQPQHF. This chain connects TRBV24-1 to TRBJ1-5; D uncertain. The CDR3 has 13 residues. Germline CDR1 reads KGHDR; CDR2 reads SFDVKD. The ends were cut back, 2 bases at V and 7 bases at J, with 8 bases in the middle.

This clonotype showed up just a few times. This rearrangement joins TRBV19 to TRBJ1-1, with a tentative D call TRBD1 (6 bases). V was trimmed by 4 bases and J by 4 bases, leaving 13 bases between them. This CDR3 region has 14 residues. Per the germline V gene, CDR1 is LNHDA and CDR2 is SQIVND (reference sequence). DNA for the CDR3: TGTGCCAGTAGTACGGGACACCAGAGCACTGAAGCTTTCTTT. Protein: CASSTGHQSTEAFF. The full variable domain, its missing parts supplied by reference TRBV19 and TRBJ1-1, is DGGITQSPKYLFRKEGQNVTLSCEQNLNHDAMYWYRQDPGQGLRLIYYSQIVNDFQKGDIAEGYSVSREKKESFPLTVTSAQKNPTAFYLCASSTGHQSTEAFFGQGTRLTVV.

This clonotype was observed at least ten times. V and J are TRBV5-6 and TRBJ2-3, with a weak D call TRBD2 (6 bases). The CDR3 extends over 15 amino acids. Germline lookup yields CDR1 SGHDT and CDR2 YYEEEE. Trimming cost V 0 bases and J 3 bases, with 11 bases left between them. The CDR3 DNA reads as TGTGCCAGCAGCTTGGACCAGGGAGGTACAGATACGCAGTATTTT. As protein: CASSLDQGGTDTQYF.

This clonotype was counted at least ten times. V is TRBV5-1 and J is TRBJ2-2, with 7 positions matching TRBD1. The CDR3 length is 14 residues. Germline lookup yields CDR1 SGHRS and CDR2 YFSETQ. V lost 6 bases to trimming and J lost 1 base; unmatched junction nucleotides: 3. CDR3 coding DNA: TGCGCCAGCACTTGGACAGGGAACACCGGGGAGCTGTTTTTT. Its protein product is CASTWTGNTGELFF.

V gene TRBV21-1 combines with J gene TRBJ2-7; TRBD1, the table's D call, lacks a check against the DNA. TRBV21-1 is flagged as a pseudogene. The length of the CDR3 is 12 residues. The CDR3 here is CASSKEGREQYF. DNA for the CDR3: TGTGCCAGCAGCAAAGAGGGGCGGGAGCAGTACTTC.

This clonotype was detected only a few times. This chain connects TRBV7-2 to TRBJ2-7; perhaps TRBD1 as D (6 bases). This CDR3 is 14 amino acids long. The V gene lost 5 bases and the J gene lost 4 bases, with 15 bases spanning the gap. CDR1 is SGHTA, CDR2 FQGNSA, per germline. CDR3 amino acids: CASSASGQGYEQYF. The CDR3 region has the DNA TGTGCCAGCAGCGCATCGGGACAAGGATACGAGCAGTACTTC.

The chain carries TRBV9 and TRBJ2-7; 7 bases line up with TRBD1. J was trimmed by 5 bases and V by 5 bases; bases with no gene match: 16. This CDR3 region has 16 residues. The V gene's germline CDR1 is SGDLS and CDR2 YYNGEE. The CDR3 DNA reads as TGTGCCAGCAGATCCGGAATAGGGACAGTCAAGCACGAGCAGTACTTC. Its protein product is CASRSGIGTVKHEQYF.

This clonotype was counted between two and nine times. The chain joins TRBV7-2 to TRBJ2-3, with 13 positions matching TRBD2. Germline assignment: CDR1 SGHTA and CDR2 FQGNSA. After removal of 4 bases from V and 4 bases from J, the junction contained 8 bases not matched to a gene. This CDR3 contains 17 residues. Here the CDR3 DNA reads TGTGCCAGCAGCTCTGCGACTAGCGGGGGGTATGCAGATACGCAGTATTTT. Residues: CASSSATSGGYADTQYF.

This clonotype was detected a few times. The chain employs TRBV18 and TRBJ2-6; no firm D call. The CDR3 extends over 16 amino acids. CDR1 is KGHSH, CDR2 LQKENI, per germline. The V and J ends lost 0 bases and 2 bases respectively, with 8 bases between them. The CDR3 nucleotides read TGTGCCAGCTCACCACCGGATAAGGCTGGGGCCAACGTCCTGACTTTC. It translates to CASSPPDKAGANVLTF.

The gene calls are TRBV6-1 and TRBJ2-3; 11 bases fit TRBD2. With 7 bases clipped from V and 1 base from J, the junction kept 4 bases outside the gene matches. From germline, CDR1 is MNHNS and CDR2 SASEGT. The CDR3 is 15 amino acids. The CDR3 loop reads CASTALAGGTDTQYF. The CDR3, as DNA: TGTGCCAGCACCGCACTAGCGGGAGGCACAGATACGCAGTATTTT.

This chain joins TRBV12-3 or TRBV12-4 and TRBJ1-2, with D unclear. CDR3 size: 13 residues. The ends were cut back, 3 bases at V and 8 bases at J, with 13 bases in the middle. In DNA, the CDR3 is TGTGCCAGCAGTTTCGGCAGCCAAAGGGGCTACACCTTC. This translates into CASSFGSQRGYTF.